Listed here are 25 T cell receptor beta chains from one sample, sequenced in a study of blood T cells in healthy people across ages. A sample-barcoded 5' primer and a J-beta primer mix were used in a second PCR of roughly 6 to 11 cycles. TCRdb re-derived calls from the 5' RACE reads in MiXCR, one entry per CDR3 protein. The sample contains roughly 800,000 distinct CDR3 sequences, about three fifths of which appear only once. Input material: blood. The origin of the receptors is a man aged 25-45 years in good health.

This chain joins TRBV5-1 and TRBJ1-2, with D possibly being TRBD1 (6 bases). Germline assignment: CDR1 SGHRS and CDR2 YFSETQ. The CDR3 loop spans 15 amino acids. V was trimmed by 1 base and J by 8 bases, leaving 18 bases between them. The CDR3 sequence is CASSLSPLDSIGYTF. CDR3 nucleotide sequence: TGCGCCAGCAGCTTGTCCCCATTGGACAGCATAGGCTACACCTTC. The whole variable domain, filled in from reference TRBV5-1 and TRBJ1-2, reads KAGVTQTPRYLIKTRGQQVTLSCSPISGHRSVSWYQQTPGQGLQFLFEYFSETQRNKGNFPGRFSGRQFSNSRSEMNVSTLELGDSALYLCASSLSPLDSIGYTFGSGTRLTVV.

The rearrangement links TRBV27 to TRBJ2-5; D gene ambiguous. The end of the DNA is better explained by TRBJ2-7, so the J call may be wrong. CDR1 and CDR2 (germline): MNHEY, SMNVEV (reference sequence). This CDR3 region has 13 residues. CDR3: CASAKDQTYEQYF. The DNA for the CDR3 is TGTGCCAGTGCGAAGGACCAGACCTACGAGCAGTACTTC.

The rearrangement uses TRBV9 and TRBJ1-2, with TRBD1 matching over 12 bases. This CDR3 region has 15 residues. CDR1 and CDR2 (germline): SGDLS, YYNGEE. V was clipped by 2 bases and J by 6 bases; unmatched bases: 5. This CDR3 is CASSVTGTGGDGYTF. The CDR3 DNA reads as TGTGCCAGCAGCGTTACCGGGACAGGGGGCGATGGCTACACCTTC. Complete variable domain (other parts from reference TRBV9 and TRBJ1-2): DSGVTQTPKHLITATGQRVTLRCSPRSGDLSVYWYQQSLDQGLQFLIQYYNGEERAKGNILERFSAQQFPDLHSELNLSSLELGDSALYFCASSVTGTGGDGYTFGSGTRLTVV.

The chain combines TRBV6-1 with TRBJ1-2; D possibly corresponds to TRBD1 (6 bases). V was clipped by 7 bases and J by 5 bases, with 14 bases between them. The length of the CDR3 is 13 residues. The germline V gene encodes CDR1 MNHNS and CDR2 SASEGT. CDR3 residues: CASTIRDTYGYTF. CDR3 in DNA: TGTGCCAGCACCATCCGGGACACTTATGGCTACACCTTC.

Only a few counts were recorded for this clonotype. V usage is TRBV7-3 and J usage is TRBJ2-5; TRBD1 is a possible D gene (5 bases). The CDR3 extends over 16 amino acids. The V gene lost 5 bases and the J gene lost 0 bases, with 16 bases spanning the gap. Per the germline V gene, CDR1 is SGHTA and CDR2 is FQGTGA. In nucleotides, the CDR3 is TGTGCCAGCAGCATGCTAGACAGCTACTACCAAGAGACCCAGTACTTC. Protein sequence: CASSMLDSYYQETQYF.

Turning to this clonotype: The junction differs from germline at one of its ends, possibly a read error. The rearrangement joins TRBV7-2 to TRBJ2-5; the match to TRBD1 covers 9 bases. The DNA matches TRBJ2-7 better at its end, which makes the J call doubtful. Germline V gene lookup returns CDR1 SGHTA and CDR2 FQGNSA. The CDR3 loop spans 14 amino acids. Here the CDR3 reads CVSSWDREISEQYF. The CDR3, as DNA: TGTGTCAGCAGCTGGGACAGGGAGATCTCCGAGCAGTACTTC.

This clonotype was seen more than once but under ten times. V gene TRBV4-3 combines with J gene TRBJ2-3; 14 bases match TRBD2. The J segment lost 3 bases and the V segment lost 4 bases, leaving 6 bases of the junction unmatched. Germline assignment: CDR1 LGHNA and CDR2 YSLEER. The CDR3 runs to 17 residues. The CDR3: CASSPGLAGGLTDTQYF. As DNA, the CDR3 is TGCGCCAGCAGCCCCGGACTAGCGGGAGGATTGACAGATACGCAGTATTTT.

This chain connects TRBV20-1 to TRBJ1-2; 11 bases map to TRBD1. CDR3 length: 17 residues. Unmatched junction bases numbered 17, after V lost 8 bases and J lost 3 bases. Germline CDR1 and CDR2: DFQATT and SNEGSKA (reference sequence). The CDR3 DNA reads TGCAGTACCTTCTCCGGGACAGGGGGACTTTTCGACTATGGCTACACCTTC. Its protein product is CSTFSGTGGLFDYGYTF.

The rearrangement uses TRBV3-1 and TRBJ2-3, with a weak D call TRBD2 (5 bases). Trimming shortened V by 1 base and J by 4 bases, and 9 bases separated the two germline ends. Germline V lookup: CDR1 LGHDT, CDR2 YNNKEL (reference sequence). The CDR3 spans 14 residues. CDR3 amino acids: CASSQGASSDTQYF. The CDR3 DNA is TGTGCCAGCAGCCAAGGGGCTAGCTCAGATACGCAGTATTTT.

CDR3 bases: TGCGCCAGCAGCTTAGGACAGCTTACAGATACGCAGTATTTT. It codes for CASSLGQLTDTQYF. J is TRBJ2-3 and V is TRBV5-1; the D gene is possibly TRBD1 (6 bases). V lost 2 bases and J 3 bases, leaving 10 bases between the germline ends. CDR1 SGHRS and CDR2 YFSETQ come from the germline V gene. This CDR3 is 14 amino acids long.

The chain uses TRBV29-1 and TRBJ2-7; 7 bases match TRBD2. The CDR3 covers 12 residues. The junction had 3 bases not matched to a gene; V was cut back by 7 bases and J by 0 bases. Germline lookup yields CDR1 SQVTM and CDR2 ANQGSEA. The CDR3 region is CSGGGSSYEQYF. The CDR3, as DNA: TGCAGCGGGGGAGGGAGCTCCTACGAGCAGTACTTC.

The chain couples TRBV14 to TRBJ2-7, with D perhaps matching TRBD2 (6 bases). Germline lookup yields CDR1 SGHDN and CDR2 FVKESK. This CDR3 has 12 amino acids. V lost 0 bases, J lost 10 bases, and 10 bases lay in between. The CDR3 DNA reads as TGTGCCAGCAGCCAAGAAGGGGAGGCCCAGTACTTC. Translation gives CASSQEGEAQYF.

This rearrangement joins TRBV24-1 to TRBJ2-5; TRBD2 agrees at 15 bases. The CDR3 spans 16 residues. Germline V CDR1 and CDR2: KGHDR, SFDVKD. V dropped 3 bases and J dropped 5; count of bases not matched to a gene: 3. The CDR3 protein is CATSDPGLAGGETQYF. In DNA form, the CDR3 reads TGTGCCACCAGTGATCCGGGACTAGCGGGGGGCGAGACCCAGTACTTC.

As regards this clonotype: This may be a read error, as it is one base from a much larger clone. The rearrangement uses TRBV3-1 and TRBJ2-5; D gene unclear. The CDR3 is 14 amino acids. In germline, CDR1 is LGHDT, CDR2 YNNKEL (reference sequence). V gave up 0 bases and J gave up 13 bases, with 18 bases separating them. CDR3 bases: TGTGCCAGCAGCCAAGATGGTAACGGGTACGAGCGGTACTTC. Protein product: CASSQDGNGYERYF.

The rearrangement uses TRBV7-2 and TRBJ2-1; TRBD2 aligns across 9 bases. Germline V CDR1 and CDR2: SGHTA, FQGNSA. With V trimmed by 0 bases and J by 2 bases, 2 bases remained unmatched. The CDR3 contains 16 residues. CDR3 amino acids: CASSLARGRAYNEQFF. The CDR3 DNA reads TGTGCCAGCAGCTTAGCTCGCGGGAGGGCCTACAATGAGCAGTTCTTC. The full variable domain, with the rest looked up from reference TRBV7-2 and TRBJ2-1, is GAGVSQSPSNKVTEKGKDVELRCDPISGHTALYWYRQSLGQGLEFLIYFQGNSAPDKSGLPSDRFSAERTGGSVSTLTIQRTQQEDSAVYLCASSLARGRAYNEQFFGPGTRLTVL.

This clonotype has more than one count but fewer than ten. The CDR3 DNA reads as TGTGCCAGCAGCCCCCACCTCCGACTGGGGAATGAGCAGTTCTTC. Encoded protein: CASSPHLRLGNEQFF. The chain has TRBV6-2 or TRBV6-3 and TRBJ2-1, with unresolved D. Germline CDR1 is MNHEY and CDR2 is SVGEGT. V lost 6 bases and J 7 bases, leaving 19 bases between the germline ends. The CDR3 spans 15 residues.

V is TRBV9 and J is TRBJ2-7; D is unresolved. Matching the DNA end better, TRBJ2-4 makes the J call doubtful. The V gene's germline CDR1 is SGDLS and CDR2 YYNGEE. The CDR3 sequence is 14 residues long. CDR3 sequence: CASSETTWGNIQYF. In nucleotides, the CDR3 is TGTGCCAGCAGCGAGACAACTTGGGGAAACATTCAGTACTTC.

The gene calls are TRBV13 and TRBJ1-2, with unresolved D. Germline CDR1 reads PRHDT; CDR2 reads FYEKMQ (reference sequence). With 5 bases removed from V and 7 bases from J, the gap between germline ends came to 11 bases. This CDR3 region has 12 residues. CDR3 sequence: CASSPRGGGYTF. The CDR3, as DNA: TGTGCCAGCAGCCCCCGGGGAGGTGGCTACACCTTC.

V usage is TRBV29-1 and J usage is TRBJ2-7; weak D call: TRBD1 (6 bases). The CDR3 length is 16 residues. The germline CDR1 and CDR2 sequences are SQVTM and ANQGSEA. V lost 1 base and J 4 bases, leaving 20 bases between the germline ends. The CDR3 region has the DNA TGCAGCGTTGAAGCGGCCCACCGGGACACGGGGTACGAGCAGTACTTC. This codes for CSVEAAHRDTGYEQYF.

Note on this clonotype: One junction end does not reproduce the germline sequence, and a read error may be involved. The CDR3, as DNA: TGTGCCAACAGTTTTCAGACTAGCGGGATAATTAATGAGCAGTTCTTC. Translating gives CANSFQTSGIINEQFF. The chain uses TRBV12-3 or TRBV12-4 and TRBJ2-1, with 11 bases fitting TRBD2. The CDR3 loop spans 16 amino acids.

This clonotype was seen a few times. In DNA, the CDR3 is TGCAGCGTGGCCATAGCGGGACGGCCCTACAATGAGCAGTTCTTC. Translating it yields CSVAIAGRPYNEQFF. The V and J genes are TRBV29-1 and TRBJ2-1; TRBD2 agrees at 8 bases. Trimming took 6 bases from V and 2 from J; bases not matched to a gene: 9. Germline-derived CDR1 and CDR2 are SQVTM and ANQGSEA. The CDR3 is made up of 15 amino acids.

The gene calls are TRBV4-2 and TRBJ2-3, with D possibly being TRBD2 (5 bases). V was cut by 0 bases and J by 6 bases, with 13 bases left in between. Germline assignment: CDR1 LGHNA and CDR2 YNFKEQ. The CDR3 loop spans 15 amino acids. This CDR3 reads CASSQDLDGGDTQYF. The CDR3 DNA follows: TGTGCCAGCAGCCAAGATCTTGACGGCGGGGATACGCAGTATTTT.

The genes are TRBV6-2 or TRBV6-3 and TRBJ2-7; D possibly corresponds to TRBD1 (5 bases). Trimming cost V 7 bases and J 2 bases, with 15 bases left between them. CDR1 and CDR2 (germline): MNHEY, SVGEGT. The CDR3 has 14 amino acids. This chain's CDR3 is CASNPTGSPYEQYF. The DNA of the CDR3 is TGTGCCAGCAACCCAACAGGATCTCCCTACGAGCAGTACTTC.

Only a few counts were recorded for this clonotype. The rearrangement links TRBV29-1 to TRBJ1-2, with TRBD1 matching over 8 bases. Germline-derived CDR1 and CDR2 are SQVTM and ANQGSEA. The CDR3 extends over 12 amino acids. Trimming removed 6 bases from V and 2 bases from J; junction bases left unmatched: 2. In nucleotides, the CDR3 is TGCAGCGTAAGGGACAGGAACTATGGCTACACCTTC. Encoded protein: CSVRDRNYGYTF.

The genes are TRBV5-6 and TRBJ1-4, with TRBD1 matching over 7 bases. After removal of 6 bases from V and 4 bases from J, the junction contained 12 bases not matched to a gene. The length of the CDR3 is 16 residues. Germline loops: CDR1 SGHDT, CDR2 YYEEEE. The CDR3 loop is CASTRRAGQVNEKLFF. CDR3 DNA sequence: TGTGCCAGCACCCGAAGAGCCGGACAGGTTAATGAAAAACTGTTTTTT.